Detailed here is one T cell receptor (beta chain). This clonotype was seen ten or more times. The antigen this receptor binds is unknown. No base quality information exists; no much larger clone differs at one position. Taken from the germline V gene, the CDR1 and CDR2 loops are SGHRS and YFSETQ. Inclusive of the bounding cysteine and phenylalanine, the CDR3 is 14 residues long. Of the read, only the CDR3 DNA is kept; its 42 bases are in frame from base 1. Compared with germline, V lacks 4 bases and J lacks 5 bases; bases without a gene match: 5. The sample's treatment or condition label is to be understood as: allogeneic hematopoietic cell transplantation with graft depleted of TCRalphabeta T cells and CD19 B cells. The children who served as transplant recipients had been given grafts of TCRalphabeta/CD19-depleted allogeneic hematopoietic cells. The data derive from a study of T-cell reconstitution after alpha-beta-depleted transplantation in children (TCRdb year 2016). Regarding the research as a whole: Using TCR repertoire profiling, the study quantitatively followed how T-cell immune reconstitution unfolded in children after TCRalphabeta/CD19-depleted allogeneic hematopoietic cell transplantation.

Receptor libraries were prepared by PCR. The instrument given in TCRdb is Illumina HiSeq 2500. To normalize quantification of the TCRbeta repertoire, the TCR libraries were built with molecular barcoding that relied on unique molecular identifiers. The raw public data were reprocessed by TCRdb itself: fastp quality trimming at Q25, MiXCR clonotype calling, in-frame beta chains only. Entries that share a CDR3 protein sequence are merged under the most common genes and DNA. The sample table records roughly 300,000 distinct CDR3 sequences; roughly 10% of these occur just once. In total, the top ten clones hold about 20% of the sample. Study-level results and caveats: In some patients, high TCRbeta diversity at day 60 was attributed to recipient T cells and intrathymic progenitors that had survived conditioning. About two months after transplant, the apparently early recovery of alphabetaT-cell counts reportedly depended on just several hundred clones that had expanded rapidly and came from non-depleted graft cells. Over the following months the frequencies of hyperexpanded clones went down, and after one year T-cell counts and TCRbeta diversity were mostly credited to newly produced T cells.

This sequence originates from a male patient aged 2 to 9 who had a stem cell transplant for chronic granulomatous disease, so the T cells may come from the graft donor. In this chain, TRBV5-1 is recombined with TRBJ2-2; TRBD1 agrees with 7 junctional bases. Sequences were derived from peripheral blood, sampled 180 days after TCRalphabeta/CD19-depleted stem cell transplant. The bases read TGCGCCAGCAGCCAACAGGGGCAGACCGGGGAGCTGTTTTTT. It codes for CASSQQGQTGELFF.